This T cell receptor (beta chain) was sequenced for a study of blood T cell repertoires in COVID-19. Looking at the study overall: Acute and convalescent COVID-19 samples came from the United States, Italy and Spain. PBMCs, B-cell-depleted T cells, or T cells provided the cDNA or gDNA that made up the material.

The V end lost 0 bases, the J end lost 7 bases, and 13 bases lay between the germline ends. CDR1 SGDLS and CDR2 YYNGEE come from the germline V gene. The CDR3 covers 15 residues. As handled by the study authors: Counts of nucleated cells, estimated from reference gene primer amplification, were obtained. Repertoires were generated with immunoSEQ multiplex PCR, while TCRdb's copy carries only in-frame clones and drops some. The V and J calls and clone size were taken over from that table, and D and trimming were inferred from the DNA. Of 200,000 or so clones listed, over 80% are singletons. The TCR comes from a woman in her 30s with acute or convalescent COVID-19. The genes are TRBV9 and TRBJ2-2, with no clear D. Source material: peripheral blood. The CDR3 region is CASSVDPTSDGELFF. The CDR3 nucleotides read TGTGCCAGCAGCGTAGATCCCACCTCAGACGGGGAGCTGTTTTTT.